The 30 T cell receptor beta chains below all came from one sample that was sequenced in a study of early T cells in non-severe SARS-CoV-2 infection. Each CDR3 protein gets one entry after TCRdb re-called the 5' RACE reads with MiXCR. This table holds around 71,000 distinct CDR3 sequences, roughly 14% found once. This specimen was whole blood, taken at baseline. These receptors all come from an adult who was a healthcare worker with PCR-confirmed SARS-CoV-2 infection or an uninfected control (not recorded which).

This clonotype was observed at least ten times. This CDR3 is CSASRLDTEAFF. CDR3 nucleotide sequence: TGCAGTGCTAGCAGACTGGACACTGAAGCTTTCTTT. The chain employs TRBV20-1 and TRBJ1-1; D is ambiguous. Germline V gene sequence: CDR1 DFQATT, CDR2 SNEGSKA (reference sequence). The CDR3 is 12 residues long. Trimming took off 3 bases at V and 3 bases at J, with 8 bases between the two ends.

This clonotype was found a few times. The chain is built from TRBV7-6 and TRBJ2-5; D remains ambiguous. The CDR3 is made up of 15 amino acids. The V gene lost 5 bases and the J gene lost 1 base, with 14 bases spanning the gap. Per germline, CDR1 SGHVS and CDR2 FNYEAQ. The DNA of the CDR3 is TGTGCCAGCAGCCCGATGGCAGGCTTCCAAGAGACCCAGTACTTC. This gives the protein CASSPMAGFQETQYF. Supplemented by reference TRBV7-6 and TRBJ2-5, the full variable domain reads GAGVSQSPRYKVTKRGQDVALRCDPISGHVSLYWYRQALGQGPEFLTYFNYEAQQDKSGLPNDRFSAERPEGSISTLTIQRTEQRDSAMYRCASSPMAGFQETQYFGPGTRLLVL.

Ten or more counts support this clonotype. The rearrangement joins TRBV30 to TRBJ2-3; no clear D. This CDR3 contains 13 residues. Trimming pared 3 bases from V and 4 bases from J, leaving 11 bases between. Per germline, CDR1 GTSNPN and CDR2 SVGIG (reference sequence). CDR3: CAWSQRESDTQYF. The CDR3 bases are TGTGCCTGGAGCCAGCGTGAATCAGATACGCAGTATTTT. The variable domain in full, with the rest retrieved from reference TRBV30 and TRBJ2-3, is SQTIHQWPATLVQPVGSPLSLECTVEGTSNPNLYWYRQAAGRGLQLLFYSVGIGQISSEVPQNLSASRPQDRQFILSSKKLLLSDSGFYLCAWSQRESDTQYFGPGTRLTVL.

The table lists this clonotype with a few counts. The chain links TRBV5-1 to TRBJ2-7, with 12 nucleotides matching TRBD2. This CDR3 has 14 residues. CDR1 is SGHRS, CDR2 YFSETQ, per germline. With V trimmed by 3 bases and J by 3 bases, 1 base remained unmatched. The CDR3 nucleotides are TGCGCCAGCAGCTGGACTAGCGGGAACTACGAGCAGTACTTC. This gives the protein CASSWTSGNYEQYF.

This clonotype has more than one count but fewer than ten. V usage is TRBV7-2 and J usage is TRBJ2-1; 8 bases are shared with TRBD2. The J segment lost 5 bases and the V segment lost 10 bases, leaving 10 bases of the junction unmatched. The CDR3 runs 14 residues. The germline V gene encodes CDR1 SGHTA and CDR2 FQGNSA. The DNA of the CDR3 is TGTGCCACCCGGCCGGGAGGGCCACACAATGAGCAGTTCTTC. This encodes CATRPGGPHNEQFF.

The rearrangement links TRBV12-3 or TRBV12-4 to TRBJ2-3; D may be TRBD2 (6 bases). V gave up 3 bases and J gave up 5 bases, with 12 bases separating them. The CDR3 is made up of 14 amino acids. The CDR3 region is CASSFGDSRDTQYF. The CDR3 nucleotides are TGTGCCAGCAGTTTCGGGGACTCCAGAGATACGCAGTATTTT.

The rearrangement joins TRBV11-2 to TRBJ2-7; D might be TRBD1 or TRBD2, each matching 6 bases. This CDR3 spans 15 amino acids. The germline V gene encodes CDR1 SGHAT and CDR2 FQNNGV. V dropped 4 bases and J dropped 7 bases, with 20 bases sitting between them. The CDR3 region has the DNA TGTGCCAGCAGCTCGTCTATCGGGGGCTACTATGAGCAGTACTTC. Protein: CASSSSIGGYYEQYF.

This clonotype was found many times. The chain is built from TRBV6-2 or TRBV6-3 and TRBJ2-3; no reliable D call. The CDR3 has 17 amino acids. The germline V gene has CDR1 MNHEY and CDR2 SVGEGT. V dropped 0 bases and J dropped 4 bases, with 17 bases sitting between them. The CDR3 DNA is TGTGCCAGCAGTTACTCGCGAAATAGCCCAGCCCCAGATACGCAGTATTTT. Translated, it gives CASSYSRNSPAPDTQYF.

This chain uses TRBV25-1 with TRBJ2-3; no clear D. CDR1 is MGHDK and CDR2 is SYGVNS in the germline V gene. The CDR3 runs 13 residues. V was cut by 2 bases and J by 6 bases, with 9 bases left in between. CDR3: CASSESVVDTQYF. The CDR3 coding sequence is TGTGCCAGCAGTGAAAGCGTCGTCGATACGCAGTATTTT.

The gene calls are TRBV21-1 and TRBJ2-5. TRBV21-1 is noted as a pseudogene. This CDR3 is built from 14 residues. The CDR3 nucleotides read TGTGCCAGCAAGTTCGCACCGTACCAAGAGACCCAGTACTTC. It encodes CASKFAPYQETQYF.

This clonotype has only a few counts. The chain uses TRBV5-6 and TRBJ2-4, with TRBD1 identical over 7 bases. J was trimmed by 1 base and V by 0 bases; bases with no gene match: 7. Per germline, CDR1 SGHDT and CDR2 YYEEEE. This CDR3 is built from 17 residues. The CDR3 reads CASSLAGGRGAKNIQYF. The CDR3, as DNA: TGTGCCAGCAGCTTGGCCGGTGGCAGGGGGGCCAAAAACATTCAGTACTTC.

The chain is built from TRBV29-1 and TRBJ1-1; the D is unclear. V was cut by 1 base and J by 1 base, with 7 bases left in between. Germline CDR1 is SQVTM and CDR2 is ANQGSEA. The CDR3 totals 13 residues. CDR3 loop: CSVEGPTNTEAFF. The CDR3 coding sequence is TGCAGCGTTGAAGGGCCAACGAACACTGAAGCTTTCTTT. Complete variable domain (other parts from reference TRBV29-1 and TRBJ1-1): SAVISQKPSRDICQRGTSLTIQCQVDSQVTMMFWYRQQPGQSLTLIATANQGSEATYESGFVIDKFPISRPNLTFSTLTVSNMSPEDSSIYLCSVEGPTNTEAFFGQGTRLTVV.

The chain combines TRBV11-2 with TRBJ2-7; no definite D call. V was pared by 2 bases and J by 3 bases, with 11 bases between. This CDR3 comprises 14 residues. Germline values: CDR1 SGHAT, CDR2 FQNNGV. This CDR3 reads CASSLRLASYEQYF. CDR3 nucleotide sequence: TGTGCCAGCAGCTTAAGGTTGGCCAGCTACGAGCAGTACTTC. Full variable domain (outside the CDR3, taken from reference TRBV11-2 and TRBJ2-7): EAGVAQSPRYKIIEKRQSVAFWCNPISGHATLYWYQQILGQGPKLLIQFQNNGVVDDSQLPKDRFSAERLKGVDSTLKIQPAKLEDSAVYLCASSLRLASYEQYFGPGTRLTVT.

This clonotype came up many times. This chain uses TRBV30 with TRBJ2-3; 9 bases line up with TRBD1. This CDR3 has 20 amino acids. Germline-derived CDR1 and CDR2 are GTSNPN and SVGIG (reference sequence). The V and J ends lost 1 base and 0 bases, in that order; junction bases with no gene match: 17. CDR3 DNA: TGTGCCTGGAGTGGGATCCTCCGGGACAGGGCCGCCTTTAGCACAGATACGCAGTATTTT. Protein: CAWSGILRDRAAFSTDTQYF.

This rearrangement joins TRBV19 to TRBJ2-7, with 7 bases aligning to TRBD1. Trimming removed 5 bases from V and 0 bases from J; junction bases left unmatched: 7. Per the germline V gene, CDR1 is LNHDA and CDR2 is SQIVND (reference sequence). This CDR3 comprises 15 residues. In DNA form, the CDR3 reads TGTGCCAGTAGTGTATTCCGGGACAGCTCCTACGAGCAGTACTTC. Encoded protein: CASSVFRDSSYEQYF.

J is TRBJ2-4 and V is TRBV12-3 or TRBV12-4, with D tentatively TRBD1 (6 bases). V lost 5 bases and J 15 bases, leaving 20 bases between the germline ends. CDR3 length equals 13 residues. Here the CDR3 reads CASSGAGTNLRYF. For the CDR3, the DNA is TGTGCCAGCAGTGGGGCCGGGACAAATCTCAGGTACTTC.

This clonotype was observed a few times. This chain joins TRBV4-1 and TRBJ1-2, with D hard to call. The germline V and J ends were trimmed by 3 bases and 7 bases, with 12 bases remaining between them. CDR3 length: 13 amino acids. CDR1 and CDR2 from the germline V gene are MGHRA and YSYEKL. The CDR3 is CASSQVLGVGYTF. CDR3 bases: TGCGCCAGCAGCCAGGTGCTCGGGGTTGGCTACACCTTC.

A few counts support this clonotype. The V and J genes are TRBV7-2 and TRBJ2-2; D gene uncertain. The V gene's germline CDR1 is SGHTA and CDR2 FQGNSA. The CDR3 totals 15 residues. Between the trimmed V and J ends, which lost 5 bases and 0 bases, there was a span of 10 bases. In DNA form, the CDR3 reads TGTGCCAGCAGCCGGCGCCCTCCGAACACCGGGGAGCTGTTTTTT. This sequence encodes CASSRRPPNTGELFF.

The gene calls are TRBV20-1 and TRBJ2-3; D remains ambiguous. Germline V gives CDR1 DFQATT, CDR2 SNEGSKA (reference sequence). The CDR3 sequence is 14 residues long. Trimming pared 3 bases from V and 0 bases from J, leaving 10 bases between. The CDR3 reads CSASSGASTDTQYF. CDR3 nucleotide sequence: TGCAGTGCTAGCAGTGGCGCTAGCACAGATACGCAGTATTTT.

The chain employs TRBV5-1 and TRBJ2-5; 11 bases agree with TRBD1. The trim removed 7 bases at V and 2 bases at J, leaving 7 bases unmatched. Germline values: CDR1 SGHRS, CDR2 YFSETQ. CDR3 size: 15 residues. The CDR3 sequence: CASFTGTGGQETQYF. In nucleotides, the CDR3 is TGCGCCAGCTTTACCGGGACAGGGGGACAAGAGACCCAGTACTTC. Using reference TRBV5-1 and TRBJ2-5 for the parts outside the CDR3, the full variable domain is KAGVTQTPRYLIKTRGQQVTLSCSPISGHRSVSWYQQTPGQGLQFLFEYFSETQRNKGNFPGRFSGRQFSNSRSEMNVSTLELGDSALYLCASFTGTGGQETQYFGPGTRLLVL.

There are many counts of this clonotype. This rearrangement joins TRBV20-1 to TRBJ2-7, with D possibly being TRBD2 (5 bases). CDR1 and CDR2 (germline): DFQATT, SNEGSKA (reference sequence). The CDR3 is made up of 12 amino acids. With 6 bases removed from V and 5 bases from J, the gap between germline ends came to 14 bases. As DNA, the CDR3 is TGCAGTGCCCGGCCGGGGTCGGACGAGCAGTACTTC. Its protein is CSARPGSDEQYF.

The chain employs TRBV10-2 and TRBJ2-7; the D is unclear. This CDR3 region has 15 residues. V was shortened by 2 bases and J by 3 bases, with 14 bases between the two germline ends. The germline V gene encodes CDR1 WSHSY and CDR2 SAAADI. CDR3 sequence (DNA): TGCGCCAGCAGTGAGACCGGGCCCCAAGTCTACGAGCAGTACTTC. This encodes CASSETGPQVYEQYF.

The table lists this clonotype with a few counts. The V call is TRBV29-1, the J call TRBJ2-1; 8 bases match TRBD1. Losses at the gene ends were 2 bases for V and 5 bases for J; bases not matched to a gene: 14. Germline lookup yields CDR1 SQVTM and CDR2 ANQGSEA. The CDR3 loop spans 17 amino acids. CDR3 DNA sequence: TGCAGCGTTGAACGGGTTTCAGGGGGCGGGCCCCACAATGAGCAGTTCTTC. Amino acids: CSVERVSGGGPHNEQFF.

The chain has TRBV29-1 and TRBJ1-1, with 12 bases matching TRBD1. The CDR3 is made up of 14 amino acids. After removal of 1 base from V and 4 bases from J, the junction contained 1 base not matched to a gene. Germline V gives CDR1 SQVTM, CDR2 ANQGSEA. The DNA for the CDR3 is TGCAGCGTTGAAGGGGACAGGGGGCTCACTGAAGCTTTCTTT. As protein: CSVEGDRGLTEAFF.

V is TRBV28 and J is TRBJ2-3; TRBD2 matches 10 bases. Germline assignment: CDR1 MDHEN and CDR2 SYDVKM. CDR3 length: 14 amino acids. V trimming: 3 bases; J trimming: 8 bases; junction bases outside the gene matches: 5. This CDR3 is CASSFLAGVGTQYF. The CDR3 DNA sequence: TGTGCCAGCAGTTTCCTAGCGGGAGTGGGTACGCAGTATTTT.

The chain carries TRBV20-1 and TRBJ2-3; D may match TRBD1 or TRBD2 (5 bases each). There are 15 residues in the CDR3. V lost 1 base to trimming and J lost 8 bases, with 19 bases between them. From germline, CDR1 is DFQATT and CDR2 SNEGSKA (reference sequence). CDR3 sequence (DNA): TGCAGTGCTAGAGTCCCCGGGGCGGGCGCCGTTACGCAGTATTTT. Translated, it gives CSARVPGAGAVTQYF.

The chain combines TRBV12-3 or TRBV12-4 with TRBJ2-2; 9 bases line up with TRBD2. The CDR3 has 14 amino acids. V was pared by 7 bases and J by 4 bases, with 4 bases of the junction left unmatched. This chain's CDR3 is CASNAGGSTGELFF. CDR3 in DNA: TGTGCCAGCAATGCGGGAGGGAGCACCGGGGAGCTGTTTTTT.

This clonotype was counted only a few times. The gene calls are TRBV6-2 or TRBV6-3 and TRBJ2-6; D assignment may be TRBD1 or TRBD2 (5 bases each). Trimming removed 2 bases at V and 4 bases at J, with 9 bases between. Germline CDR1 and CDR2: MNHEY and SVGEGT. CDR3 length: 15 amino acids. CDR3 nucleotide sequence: TGTGCCAGCAGTTACGCCGGGGCCGGGGCCAACGTCCTGACTTTC. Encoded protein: CASSYAGAGANVLTF.

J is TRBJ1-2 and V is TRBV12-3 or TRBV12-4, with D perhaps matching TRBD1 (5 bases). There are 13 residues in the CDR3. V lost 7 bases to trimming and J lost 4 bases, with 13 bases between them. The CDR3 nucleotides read TGTGCCAGCACCCTAGGTCAGGGCTATGGCTACACCTTC. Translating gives CASTLGQGYGYTF.

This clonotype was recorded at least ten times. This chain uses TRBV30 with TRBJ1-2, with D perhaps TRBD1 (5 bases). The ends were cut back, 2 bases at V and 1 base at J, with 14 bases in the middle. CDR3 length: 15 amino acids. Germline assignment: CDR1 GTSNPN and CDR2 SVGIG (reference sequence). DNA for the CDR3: TGTGCCTGGAGTACCCCCACGGACATTAACTATGGCTACACCTTC. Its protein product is CAWSTPTDINYGYTF.